This entry concerns a single TCR beta chain. The data belong to a study of control samples from healthy donors and cancer patients. Sequencing was performed with immunoSEQ multiplex PCR; in TCRdb, only in-frame clones are kept and a portion is missing. The sample carries 100,000 to 150,000 clones, approximately 90% recorded once. V lost 0 bases, J lost 6 bases, and 23 bases lay in between. The CDR3 runs to 18 residues. The germline gives CDR1 ENHRY, CDR2 SYGVKD. V and J are TRBV10-3 and TRBJ1-2; D not certain. The source of this sequence is a man aged 18 to 29 in good health. Source material: blood. CDR3 amino acids: CAISESLGSARTTDGYTF. CDR3 coding DNA: TGTGCCATCAGTGAGTCGTTAGGCAGTGCCCGGACTACTGATGGCTACACCTTC.